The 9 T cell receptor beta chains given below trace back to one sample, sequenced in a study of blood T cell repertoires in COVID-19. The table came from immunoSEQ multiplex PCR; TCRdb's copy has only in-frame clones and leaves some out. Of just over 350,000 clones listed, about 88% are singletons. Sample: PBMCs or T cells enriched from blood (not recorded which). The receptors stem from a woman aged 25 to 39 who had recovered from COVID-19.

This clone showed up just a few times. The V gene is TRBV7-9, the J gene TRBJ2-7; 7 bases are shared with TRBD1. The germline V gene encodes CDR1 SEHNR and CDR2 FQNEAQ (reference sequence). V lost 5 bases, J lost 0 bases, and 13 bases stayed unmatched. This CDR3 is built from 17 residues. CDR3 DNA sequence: TGTGCCAGCAGCCCGCCCTGGGACAGCTTTCCCTCCTACGAGCAGTACTTC. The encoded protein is CASSPPWDSFPSYEQYF.

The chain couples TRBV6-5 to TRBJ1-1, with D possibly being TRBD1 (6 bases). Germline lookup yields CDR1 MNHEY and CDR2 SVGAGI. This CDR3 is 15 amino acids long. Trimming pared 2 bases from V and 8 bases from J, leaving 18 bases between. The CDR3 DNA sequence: TGTGCCAGCAGTTACATCACAGGGTTACTTACCGAAGCTTTCTTT. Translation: CASSYITGLLTEAFF.

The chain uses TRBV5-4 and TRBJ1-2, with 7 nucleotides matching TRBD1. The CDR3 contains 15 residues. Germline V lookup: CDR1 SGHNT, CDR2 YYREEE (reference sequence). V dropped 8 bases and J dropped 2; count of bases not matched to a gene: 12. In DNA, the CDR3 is TGTGCCAGTAGCCCCGGACAGGAACTAAACTATGGCTACACCTTC. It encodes CASSPGQELNYGYTF.

The CDR3 DNA reads TGTGCTAGTGGTTTGGTACTCCTAGCGGGAACCTCCTACAATGAGCAGTTCTTC. Translation gives CASGLVLLAGTSYNEQFF. V usage is TRBV12-5 and J usage is TRBJ2-1, with 9 bases aligning to TRBD2. V was clipped by 0 bases and J by 0 bases; unmatched bases: 6. Looked up from germline, CDR1 is LGHNT and CDR2 is FRNRAP. The CDR3 totals 18 residues.

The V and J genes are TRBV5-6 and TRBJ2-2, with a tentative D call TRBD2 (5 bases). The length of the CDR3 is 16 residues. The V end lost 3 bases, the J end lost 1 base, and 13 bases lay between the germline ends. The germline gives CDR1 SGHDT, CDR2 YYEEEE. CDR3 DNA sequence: TGTGCCAGCAGCTCCACATTTCGGGGGAACACCGGGGAGCTGTTTTTT. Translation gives CASSSTFRGNTGELFF. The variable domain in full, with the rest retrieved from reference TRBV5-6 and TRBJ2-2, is DAGVTQSPTHLIKTRGQQVTLRCSPKSGHDTVSWYQQALGQGPQFIFQYYEEEERQRGNFPDRFSGHQFPNYSSELNVNALLLGDSALYLCASSSTFRGNTGELFFGEGSRLTVL.

The CDR3, as DNA: TGTGCCAGCAGCCTATCGGGACAGGGGGCGAGCTCCTACAATGAGCAGTTCTTC. It is translated as CASSLSGQGASSYNEQFF. The genes are TRBV6-4 and TRBJ2-1; 12 bases align to TRBD1. The CDR3 contains 18 residues. Trimming took 6 bases from V and 0 from J; bases not matched to a gene: 9. Germline V gives CDR1 MRHNA, CDR2 SNTAGT.

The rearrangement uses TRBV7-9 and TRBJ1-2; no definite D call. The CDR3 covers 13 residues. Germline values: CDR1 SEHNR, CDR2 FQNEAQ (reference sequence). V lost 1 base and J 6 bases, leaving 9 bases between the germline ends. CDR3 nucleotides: TGTGCCAGCAGCTTAGATCCCCCTGATGGCTACACCTTC. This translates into CASSLDPPDGYTF.

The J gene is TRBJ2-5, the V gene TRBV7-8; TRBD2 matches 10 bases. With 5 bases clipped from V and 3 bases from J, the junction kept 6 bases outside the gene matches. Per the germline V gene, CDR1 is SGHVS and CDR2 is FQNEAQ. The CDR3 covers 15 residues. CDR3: CASSPIGLAEETQYF. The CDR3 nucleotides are TGTGCCAGCAGCCCTATTGGACTAGCGGAAGAGACCCAGTACTTC.

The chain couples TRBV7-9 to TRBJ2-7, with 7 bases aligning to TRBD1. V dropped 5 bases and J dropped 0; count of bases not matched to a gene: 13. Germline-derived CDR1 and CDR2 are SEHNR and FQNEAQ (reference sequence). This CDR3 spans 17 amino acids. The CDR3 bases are TGTGCCAGCAGCCTAGGAATCCGGGACAGAATCTCCTACGAGCAGTACTTC. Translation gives CASSLGIRDRISYEQYF.